This T cell receptor beta chain appears in the sequencing data of a study of read filtering for tumor transcriptome and immune sequencing. About the research overall: Per sample, TCR-region reads ranged about 4 to 10.27 million by IR-seq, roughly 75 to 1,400 by RNA-seq.

This clonotype is medium-sized by share. Its antigen is as yet unknown. V was trimmed by 3 bases and J by 7 bases, leaving 16 bases between them. Germline values: CDR1 DFQATT, CDR2 SNEGSKA (reference sequence). The CDR3 totals 13 residues. This library used roughly 430 ng RNA and molecular barcoded adaptors spanning alpha/delta and beta/gamma chains. TCRdb re-called the reads through MiXCR, storing one row per CDR3 protein. The sample carries about 5,500 distinct CDR3 sequences, about a fifth recorded once. Notes on the study in general: Even smaller IR-seq throughput identified most shared clonotypes.

Sequencing input: a population of CD138-negative cells sorted from bone marrow. The clonotype originates from a donor over 35 with multiple myeloma. The J gene is TRBJ2-7, the V gene TRBV20-1; D is ambiguous. CDR3 sequence (DNA): TGCAGTGCTAGGGGTACGTCTTTGGGTGAGCAGTACTTC. Amino acids: CSARGTSLGEQYF.